The TCR beta chain under discussion was sequenced for a study of T cells in tuberculosis. Overall study context: T cells were selected with CD1B tetramers loaded with glucose monomycolate. In South Africa, adults with active tuberculosis were compared with IGRA-negative and latently infected IGRA-positive adolescents.

With respect to this clone: Its antigen is undetermined.

The data were produced by immunoSEQ multiplex PCR, yet TCRdb's version contains in-frame clones alone and is incomplete. The data contain under 50,000 clones, 95% of them singletons. The study, taken as a whole, reports: Active tuberculosis TCR-alpha repertoires lay closer to GMM-specific TCRs than IGRA-negative controls, suggesting clonal expansion.

V was pared by 4 bases and J by 3 bases, with 7 bases of the junction left unmatched. The CDR3 has 15 amino acids. The germline V gene has CDR1 LNHNV and CDR2 YYDKDF (reference sequence). This clonotype was sampled from a donor between 5 and 29 years old with latent tuberculosis or without tuberculosis infection. V and J are TRBV15 and TRBJ2-7; 9 bases agree with TRBD1. Sequencing was carried out using PBMCs. CDR3: CATSTVDRGNYEQYF. The CDR3 nucleotides are TGTGCCACCAGCACCGTGGACAGGGGCAACTACGAGCAGTACTTC.